A selection of T cell receptor beta chains follows, all from one sample in a study of OX40 agonist ivuxolimab in advanced cancers. Profiling relied on immunoSEQ multiplex PCR, and the TCRdb table lists in-frame clones only, not all of them. The sample has some 85,000 clones; under 95% are singletons. The source was CD4+ or CD8+ T cells sorted from blood, collected in a trial of the OX40 agonist ivuxolimab. All receptors come from an adult with an advanced solid tumor such as melanoma, head and neck, liver or kidney cancer. The CDR3 runs from the conserved cysteine through the conserved F or W. Fields, in order: V gene, D gene, J gene, clone size, CDR3 DNA, CDR3 protein. D genes are given only for firm matches. The size field is filled for only some rows; it gives once, few, many or a size class.

V: TRBV9
D: NA
J: TRBJ2-5
size: NA
DNA: TGTGCCAGCAGCGCCACCCCGGGGGAGGTAGAGACCCAGTACTTC
CDR3: CASSATPGEVETQYF

V: TRBV6-5
D: NA
J: TRBJ2-4
size: NA
DNA: TGTGCCAGCAGTTACTCGAAGAAGGGGGCCAAAAACATTCAGTACTTC
CDR3: CASSYSKKGAKNIQYF

V: TRBV5-6
D: NA
J: TRBJ1-2
size: once
DNA: TGTGCCAGCACCGAGCCCAGCTGGGGCTATGGCTACACCTTC
CDR3: CASTEPSWGYGYTF

V: TRBV19
D: NA
J: TRBJ1-5
size: NA
DNA: TGTGCCAGTAGTTTTGGACAGCACAATCAGCCCCAGCATTTT
CDR3: CASSFGQHNQPQHF

V: TRBV4-1
D: NA
J: TRBJ1-2
size: NA
DNA: TGCGCCAGCAGCCACCCAGGGTATGGCTACACCTTC
CDR3: CASSHPGYGYTF

V: TRBV7-2
D: TRBD1
J: TRBJ2-5
size: NA
DNA: TGTGCCAGCAGCAACCAGCTGGGACAGGGGAGAGAGACCCAGTACTTC
CDR3: CASSNQLGQGRETQYF

V: TRBV4-2
D: NA
J: TRBJ2-3
size: NA
DNA: TGTGCCAGCAGCCAAGAAGGTCCCTTCCCCACAGATACGCAGTATTTT
CDR3: CASSQEGPFPTDTQYF

V: TRBV6-1
D: NA
J: TRBJ1-3
size: NA
DNA: TGTGCCAGCAGTGAAGCGCGTCCGGGAATCTCTGGAAACACCATATATTTT
CDR3: CASSEARPGISGNTIYF

V: TRBV11-3
D: NA
J: TRBJ2-7
size: NA
DNA: TGTGCCAGCAGCCCGGGACCGACCTTCTACGAGCAGTACTTC
CDR3: CASSPGPTFYEQYF

V: TRBV7-9
D: TRBD1
J: TRBJ2-1
size: NA
DNA: TGTGCCAGCAGCGAGGGACAGGATTACAATGAGCAGTTCTTC
CDR3: CASSEGQDYNEQFF

V: TRBV28
D: NA
J: TRBJ1-2
size: NA
DNA: TGTGCCAGCAGAGCCGTCCCCGGCGGCTATGGCTACACCTTC
CDR3: CASRAVPGGYGYTF

V: TRBV6-1
D: TRBD1
J: TRBJ1-2
size: NA
DNA: TGTGCCAGCAGTGGTGGGACAGGGGGTGAAGGCTATGGCTACACCTTC
CDR3: CASSGGTGGEGYGYTF

V: TRBV5-8
D: TRBD1
J: TRBJ2-7
size: NA
DNA: TGTGCCAGCAGCTCCGGTTGGACAGGGTTGTACGAGCAGTACTTC
CDR3: CASSSGWTGLYEQYF

V: TRBV19
D: NA
J: TRBJ2-7
size: NA
DNA: TGTGCCAGTAGTATAACTCCCGACAGCATAGGGGCCTACGAGCAGTACTTC
CDR3: CASSITPDSIGAYEQYF

V: TRBV7-9
D: NA
J: TRBJ2-7
size: once
DNA: TGTGCCAGCAGCTTAGCGGCCGTAAGCTCCTACGAGCAGTACTTC
CDR3: CASSLAAVSSYEQYF

V: TRBV7-2
D: NA
J: TRBJ1-1
size: NA
DNA: TGTGCCAGCAGCTTAGGACAGTTGAACACTGAAGCTTTCTTT
CDR3: CASSLGQLNTEAFF

V: TRBV19
D: TRBD1
J: TRBJ1-5
size: NA
DNA: TGTGCCAGTAGTATAGCTTTCGGGACAGGGAATCAGCCCCAGCATTTT
CDR3: CASSIAFGTGNQPQHF

V: TRBV7-9
D: TRBD1
J: TRBJ1-4
size: once
DNA: TGTGCCAGCAGCCGGGACAGGGTAGGAGAAAAACTGTTTTTT
CDR3: CASSRDRVGEKLFF

V: TRBV7-6
D: TRBD2
J: TRBJ2-2
size: NA
DNA: TGTGCCAGCAGCTTGGGACTAGCGGGAGTTATGGCCGGGGAGCTGTTTTTT
CDR3: CASSLGLAGVMAGELFF

V: TRBV29-1
D: TRBD1
J: TRBJ2-2
size: NA
DNA: TGCAGCGTGGTAACTAGACAGGGGGGCATCGGGGAGCTGTTTTTT
CDR3: CSVVTRQGGIGELFF

V: TRBV9
D: NA
J: TRBJ1-1
size: medium-sized
DNA: TGTGCCAGCAGCGGGGACACTGAAGCTTTCTTT
CDR3: CASSGDTEAFF

V: TRBV7-2
D: NA
J: TRBJ2-3
size: NA
DNA: TGTGCCAGCAGCGGCCTAGTTGTCAGGAGAAGCACAGATACGCAGTATTTT
CDR3: CASSGLVVRRSTDTQYF

V: TRBV5-5
D: NA
J: TRBJ1-2
size: NA
DNA: TGTGCCAGCAGCCCCCAGGACAGCCAAGATGGTGGCTACACCTTC
CDR3: CASSPQDSQDGGYTF

V: TRBV5-1
D: NA
J: TRBJ1-5
size: NA
DNA: TGCGCCAGCAGCTTGTATGGGGACGGTCAGCCCCAGCATTTT
CDR3: CASSLYGDGQPQHF

V: TRBV7-9
D: TRBD1
J: TRBJ1-3
size: NA
DNA: TGTGCCAGCAGCCCGACAGGGGCAGGAAACACCATATATTTT
CDR3: CASSPTGAGNTIYF

V: TRBV7-9
D: TRBD2
J: TRBJ2-1
size: once
DNA: TGTGCCAGCAGCCCGTCAGTTCGGACTAGCGGGAGTTCCTACAATGAGCAGTTCTTC
CDR3: CASSPSVRTSGSSYNEQFF

V: TRBV5-6
D: TRBD1
J: TRBJ1-5
size: NA
DNA: TGTGCCAGCAGCTTTGAGGGGGCACGGGGGCCCCAGCATTTT
CDR3: CASSFEGARGPQHF

V: TRBV7-2
D: TRBD2
J: TRBJ2-5
size: NA
DNA: TGTGCCAGCAGCTTGGGGGGACTAGCGGGAGGGCCTCGAGGGACCCAGTACTTC
CDR3: CASSLGGLAGGPRGTQYF

V: TRBV6-5
D: TRBD1
J: TRBJ1-5
size: NA
DNA: TGTGCCAGCAGTTACCCACCAGGGGGTCTTAATCAGCCCCAGCATTTT
CDR3: CASSYPPGGLNQPQHF

V: TRBV7-8
D: TRBD2
J: TRBJ2-7
size: NA
DNA: TGTGCCAGCAGCTTACAAAAGGATTCGGGGGGCTACGAGCAGTACTTC
CDR3: CASSLQKDSGGYEQYF

V: TRBV19
D: NA
J: TRBJ2-5
size: few
DNA: TGTGCCAGTAGTATTTCCCCCAGTGTGGGGGAGACCCAGTACTTC
CDR3: CASSISPSVGETQYF

V: TRBV2
D: NA
J: TRBJ2-3
size: NA
DNA: TGTGCCAGCAGATTCTCCCCCCCACACGATACGCAGTATTTT
CDR3: CASRFSPPHDTQYF

V: TRBV7-2
D: NA
J: TRBJ1-1
size: NA
DNA: TGTGCCAGCAGCTTAGACTACAGGGTGAACACTGAAGCTTTCTTT
CDR3: CASSLDYRVNTEAFF

V: TRBV6-1
D: NA
J: TRBJ2-2
size: NA
DNA: TGTGCCAGCAGTGAAGTCACAGGGCCCGGGGAGCTGTTTTTT
CDR3: CASSEVTGPGELFF

V: TRBV4-1
D: NA
J: TRBJ2-7
size: NA
DNA: TGCGCCAGCAGCCTCTCCCTTGTCGGCGCCGCCTACGAGCAGTACTTC
CDR3: CASSLSLVGAAYEQYF